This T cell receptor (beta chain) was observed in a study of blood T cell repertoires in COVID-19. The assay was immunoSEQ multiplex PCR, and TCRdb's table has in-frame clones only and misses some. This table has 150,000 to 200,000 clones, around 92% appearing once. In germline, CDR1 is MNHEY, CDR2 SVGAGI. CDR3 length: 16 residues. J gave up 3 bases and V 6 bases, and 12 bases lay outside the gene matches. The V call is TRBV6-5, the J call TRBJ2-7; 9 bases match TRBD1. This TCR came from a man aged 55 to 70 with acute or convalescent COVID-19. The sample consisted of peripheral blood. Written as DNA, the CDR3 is TGTGCCAGCAGCTACAAAACTCCGGGACAGGGCTACGAGCAGTACTTC. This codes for CASSYKTPGQGYEQYF.